The source of this T cell receptor beta chain is a study of blood T cell repertoires in COVID-19. Whole-study context: PBMCs, B-cell-depleted T cells, or T cells were the source of the cDNA or gDNA that made up the material.

Source study methods: Amplification of reference gene primers was used by the study to estimate nucleated cell counts. Produced via immunoSEQ multiplex PCR; TCRdb's table is partial and in-frame only. V, J and clone size reflect that table, while D and trimming were determined from the DNA. Of hundreds of thousands of clones listed, around 90% are singletons. The CDR3 has 14 residues. The V gene's germline CDR1 is PRHDT and CDR2 FYEKMQ (reference sequence). V trimming: 4 bases; J trimming: 9 bases; junction bases outside the gene matches: 6. This clonotype was obtained from a human donor in a cohort sampled during active COVID-19. J is TRBJ2-1 and V is TRBV13, with 10 bases that match TRBD2. Material for sequencing was peripheral blood. CDR3 residues: CASSSSTSGTEQFF. The CDR3 nucleotides are TGTGCCAGCAGCTCAAGCACTAGCGGGACTGAGCAGTTCTTC.